This T cell receptor (beta chain) was retrieved from a study of T cells in Graves' hyperthyroidism and ophthalmopathy. Per the germline V gene, CDR1 is DFQATT and CDR2 is SNEGSKA (reference sequence). The CDR3 runs to 11 residues. Amplification of TCR beta CDR3 regions was performed using RNA transcripts as template. During a first-round RT-PCR of the TCR CDR3, the HTBI primer set was used. TCRdb processed the multiplex PCR reads anew with MiXCR; each CDR3 protein has one entry. The sample carries approximately 530,000 distinct CDR3 sequences, 20% recorded once. Sequencing was carried out using blood. V usage is TRBV20-1 and J usage is TRBJ2-1; 9 nucleotides agree with TRBD2. This clonotype was obtained from a middle-aged man with Graves' ophthalmopathy. This CDR3 is CASGNPNEQFF. The CDR3 DNA reads TGCGCTAGCGGGAATCCTAATGAGCAGTTCTTC.